These 19 T cell receptor beta chains were sequenced from one sample in a study of blood T cell repertoires in COVID-19. Sequencing was performed with immunoSEQ multiplex PCR; in TCRdb, only in-frame clones are kept and a portion is missing. In the table there are over 200,000 clones, 85% to 90% of which are singletons. Sequenced: PBMCs or T cells enriched from blood (not recorded which). These receptors were taken from a man aged 25 to 40 who had recovered from COVID-19.

V usage is TRBV18 and J usage is TRBJ1-1, with TRBD1 identical over 8 bases. Germline trimming cut 5 bases from V and 3 bases from J; bases unmatched to any gene: 8. Germline lookup yields CDR1 KGHSH and CDR2 LQKENI. The CDR3 spans 15 residues. DNA of the CDR3: TGTGCCAGCTCAACTTACAGGGGGTCGGACACTGAAGCTTTCTTT. It specifies CASSTYRGSDTEAFF.

The rearrangement links TRBV28 to TRBJ1-6, with 11 bases lining up with TRBD1. Germline assignment: CDR1 MDHEN and CDR2 SYDVKM. V shed 3 bases, J shed 7 bases, and the junction held 2 bases outside the gene matches. CDR3 length equals 15 residues. CDR3 sequence: CASSFRDRGNSPLHF. CDR3 sequence (DNA): TGTGCCAGCAGTTTTAGGGACAGGGGGAATTCACCCCTCCACTTT.

This chain joins TRBV28 and TRBJ1-5; 7 positions agree with TRBD1. Germline assignment: CDR1 MDHEN and CDR2 SYDVKM. V was clipped by 6 bases and J by 4 bases; unmatched bases: 9. CDR3 length: 15 residues. The CDR3 protein is CASRLRQGLNQPQHF. CDR3 DNA sequence: TGTGCCAGCAGACTAAGACAGGGATTAAATCAGCCCCAGCATTTT.

The chain has TRBV5-1 and TRBJ2-5; 13 nucleotides align to TRBD2. V lost 0 bases and J lost 5; bases outside the gene matches: 10. Per germline, CDR1 SGHRS and CDR2 YFSETQ. The length of the CDR3 is 18 residues. The CDR3: CASSLAGRLAGGYETQYF. The CDR3, as DNA: TGCGCCAGCAGCTTGGCCGGCCGACTAGCGGGGGGATATGAGACCCAGTACTTC.

Points on this clone: The sample holds other DNA sequences that translate to the same CDR3. The CDR3 nucleotides read TGTGCCAGCAGTTACTCGCTAGCGGGGGACTACGAGCAGTACTTC. It translates to CASSYSLAGDYEQYF. V and J are TRBV6-2 or TRBV6-3 and TRBJ2-7; 10 positions agree with TRBD2. The V gene's germline CDR1 is MNHEY and CDR2 SVGEGT. CDR3 size: 15 residues. V gave up 0 bases and J gave up 3 bases; unmatched junction bases: 2.

The J gene is TRBJ1-1, the V gene TRBV6-5, with 7 bases aligning to TRBD1. Germline V gives CDR1 MNHEY, CDR2 SVGAGI. J lost 5 bases, V lost 2 bases, and 11 bases had no gene match. This CDR3 is built from 16 residues. The CDR3 bases are TGTGCCAGCAGTTACCGGGGTCTGACAGGGCATACTGAAGCTTTCTTT. Translating gives CASSYRGLTGHTEAFF.

The CDR3 DNA reads as TGTGCCAGCAGCTTAGCGCGGGCTAGCGGGATCAACGAGCAGTACTTC. Residues: CASSLARASGINEQYF. The chain uses TRBV7-9 and TRBJ2-7, with TRBD2 matching over 9 bases. The ends lost 0 bases at V and 5 bases at J; junction bases unmatched: 8. Germline V gene sequence: CDR1 SEHNR, CDR2 FQNEAQ (reference sequence). This CDR3 has 16 residues.

V usage is TRBV5-1 and J usage is TRBJ2-7; 7 bases line up with TRBD2. Germline V gives CDR1 SGHRS, CDR2 YFSETQ. The CDR3 has 15 amino acids. Trimming cost V 3 bases and J 4 bases; bases outside gene matches: 10. Here the CDR3 DNA reads TGCGCCAGCAGCTGGGTAGCGGGTGAAAGATACGAGCAGTACTTC. Translating gives CASSWVAGERYEQYF.

The chain has TRBV6-5 and TRBJ1-1, with D possibly TRBD1 on 6 matching bases. The V end lost 0 bases, the J end lost 1 base, and 9 bases lay between the germline ends. The CDR3 spans 15 residues. Per germline, CDR1 MNHEY and CDR2 SVGAGI. The CDR3 sequence: CASSYSGTKNTEAFF. Written as DNA, the CDR3 is TGTGCCAGCAGTTACTCGGGGACAAAGAACACTGAAGCTTTCTTT.

The chain uses TRBV5-4 and TRBJ1-2, with D perhaps TRBD1 (5 bases). The germline V and J ends were trimmed by 3 bases and 1 base, with 13 bases remaining between them. Germline values: CDR1 SGHNT, CDR2 YYREEE (reference sequence). The CDR3 sequence is 15 residues long. The CDR3 protein is CASSSAGGGNYGYTF. Written as DNA, the CDR3 is TGTGCCAGCAGCTCCGCGGGGGGGGGTAACTATGGCTACACCTTC.

The sample holds one count of this clone. This chain links TRBV13 with TRBJ2-7, with TRBD1 matching 10 bases. The CDR3 contains 14 residues. Looked up from germline, CDR1 is PRHDT and CDR2 is FYEKMQ (reference sequence). The trim removed 4 bases at V and 5 bases at J, leaving 5 bases unmatched. CDR3 sequence reads: CASSSRQGAHEQYF. As DNA, the CDR3 is TGTGCCAGCAGCTCGAGACAGGGGGCCCACGAGCAGTACTTC.

The CDR3 loop is CASSFTQGVGGELFF. CDR3 in DNA: TGTGCCAGCAGCTTTACACAGGGGGTTGGCGGGGAGCTGTTTTTT. The chain links TRBV7-8 to TRBJ2-2, with 8 bases aligning to TRBD1. Germline CDR1 SGHVS, CDR2 FQNEAQ. V lost 3 bases to trimming and J lost 7 bases; unmatched junction nucleotides: 7. This CDR3 is 15 amino acids long.

This chain connects TRBV9 to TRBJ2-7, with TRBD2 identical over 8 bases. J lost 6 bases, V lost 3 bases, and 8 bases had no gene match. The CDR3 has 14 amino acids. CDR1 and CDR2 from the germline V gene are SGDLS and YYNGEE. In nucleotides, the CDR3 is TGTGCCAGCAGCGAGGGGACTAGTCTCTCCGAGCAGTACTTC. This gives the protein CASSEGTSLSEQYF.

This clone was observed a handful of times. The V and J genes are TRBV7-9 and TRBJ2-7; no firm D call. The germline gives CDR1 SEHNR, CDR2 FQNEAQ (reference sequence). The CDR3 is 12 residues long. The V end was cut by 5 bases, the J end by 2 bases, with 7 bases between. CDR3 sequence reads: CASSPRTYEQYF. DNA of the CDR3: TGTGCCAGCAGCCCCAGAACCTACGAGCAGTACTTC.

The chain has TRBV12-3 or TRBV12-4 and TRBJ1-5, with D uncertain. The length of the CDR3 is 13 residues. V was pared by 7 bases and J by 2 bases, with 9 bases between. For the CDR3, the DNA is TGTGCCAGCACCGCGGTGGGCAATCAGCCCCAGCATTTT. Protein product: CASTAVGNQPQHF.

The V and J genes are TRBV4-3 and TRBJ2-1, with D unresolved. Germline V gene data show CDR1 as LGHNA and CDR2 as YSLEER. This CDR3 comprises 16 residues. The V end lost 0 bases, the J end lost 0 bases, and 9 bases lay between the germline ends. The CDR3 here is CASSQDFSNSYNEQFF. As DNA, the CDR3 is TGCGCCAGCAGCCAAGATTTCAGTAACTCCTACAATGAGCAGTTCTTC.

The chain is built from TRBV4-2 and TRBJ1-2, with D hard to call. The CDR3 sequence is 14 residues long. CDR1 is LGHNA and CDR2 is YNFKEQ in the germline V gene. V dropped 0 bases and J dropped 4 bases, with 9 bases sitting between them. In nucleotides, the CDR3 is TGTGCCAGCAGCCAAGAGTCGACGGGCTATGGCTACACCTTC. Translated, it gives CASSQESTGYGYTF.

The chain links TRBV2 to TRBJ1-5; possibly TRBD1 for D (5 bases). The V end was cut by 2 bases, the J end by 5 bases, with 10 bases between. This CDR3 contains 14 residues. The V gene's germline CDR1 is SNHLY and CDR2 FYNNEI. The CDR3 sequence is CASSERTRHQPQHF. The CDR3 DNA sequence: TGTGCCAGCAGTGAACGGACACGCCATCAGCCCCAGCATTTT.

V and J are TRBV4-3 and TRBJ2-2; TRBD2 aligns across 9 bases. The ends lost 0 bases at V and 3 bases at J; junction bases unmatched: 11. This CDR3 region has 19 residues. Looked up from germline, CDR1 is LGHNA and CDR2 is YSLEER. CDR3 amino acids: CASSQDQFPIAGDTGELFF. The DNA of the CDR3 is TGCGCCAGCAGCCAAGATCAATTCCCCATAGCGGGAGACACCGGGGAGCTGTTTTTT.